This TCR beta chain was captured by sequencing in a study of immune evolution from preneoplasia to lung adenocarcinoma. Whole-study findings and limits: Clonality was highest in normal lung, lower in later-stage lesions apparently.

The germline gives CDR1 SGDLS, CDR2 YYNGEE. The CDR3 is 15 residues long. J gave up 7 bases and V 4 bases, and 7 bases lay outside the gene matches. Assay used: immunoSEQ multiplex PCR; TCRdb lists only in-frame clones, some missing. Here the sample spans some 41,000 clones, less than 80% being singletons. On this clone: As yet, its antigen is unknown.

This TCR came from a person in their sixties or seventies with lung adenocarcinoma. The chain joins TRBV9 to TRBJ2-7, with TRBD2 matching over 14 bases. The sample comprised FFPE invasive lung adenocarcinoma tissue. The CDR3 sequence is CASSPGTSGSGEQYF. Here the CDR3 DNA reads TGTGCCAGCAGCCCCGGGACTAGCGGGAGTGGGGAGCAGTACTTC.